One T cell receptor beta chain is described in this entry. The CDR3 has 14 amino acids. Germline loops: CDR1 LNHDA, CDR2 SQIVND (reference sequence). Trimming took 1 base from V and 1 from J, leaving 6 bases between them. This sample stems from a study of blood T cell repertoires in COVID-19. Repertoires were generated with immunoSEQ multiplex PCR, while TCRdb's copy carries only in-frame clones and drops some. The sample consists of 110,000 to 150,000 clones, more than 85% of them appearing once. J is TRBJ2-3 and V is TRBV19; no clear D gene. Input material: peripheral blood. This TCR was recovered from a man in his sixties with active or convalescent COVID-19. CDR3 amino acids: CASSIAMGTDTQYF. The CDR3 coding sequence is TGTGCCAGTAGTATAGCTATGGGCACAGATACGCAGTATTTT.